This section outlines one T cell receptor (beta chain) sequence together with its context. Germline CDR1 is SGDLS and CDR2 is YYNGEE. The CDR3 covers 15 residues. V lost 4 bases, J lost 6 bases, and 19 bases lay in between. This specimen belongs to a study of blood T cell repertoires in COVID-19. Profiling relied on immunoSEQ multiplex PCR, and the TCRdb table lists in-frame clones only, not all of them. This table holds 30,000 to 35,000 clones, about 78% found once. The sequenced sample consisted of peripheral blood. This receptor was identified in a woman in her sixties with acute or convalescent COVID-19. This chain links TRBV9 with TRBJ1-2, with D perhaps matching TRBD1 (5 bases). The CDR3: CASSSDQGLWDGYTF. The CDR3 DNA follows: TGTGCCAGCAGCTCAGACCAGGGACTCTGGGATGGCTACACCTTC.